The text below deals with one T cell receptor beta chain. Its cognate antigen is unknown. Per the germline V gene, CDR1 is MGHRA and CDR2 is YSYEKL. CDR3 size: 19 residues. J lost 2 bases, V lost 0 bases, and 10 bases had no gene match. TCRdb's copy holds only in-frame clones and misses some; the assay was immunoSEQ multiplex PCR. The sample contains thousands of clones, approximately 90% of which appear only once. This record comes from a study of blood T cell dynamics during melanoma immunotherapy. Documented time point: week 3, after first cycle of checkpoint inhibitor. No patient had earlier systemic cancer treatment, concurrent immunosuppressants, or another active cancer. Points from the study as a whole: Disease-control patients' PBMC repertoires became either more clonal or more diverse at W3.

This chain links TRBV4-1 with TRBJ2-6, with 7 bases that match TRBD2. The sequenced sample was blood, obtained from a patient treated with checkpoint blockade. The receptor's source is a human donor with melanoma. CDR3 loop: CASSQEGEGQWTGANVLTF. CDR3 sequence (DNA): TGCGCCAGCAGCCAAGAAGGGGAGGGGCAGTGGACTGGGGCCAACGTCCTGACTTTC.